This record covers a single T cell receptor beta chain. Antigen unknown. Sequenced by immunoSEQ multiplex PCR; TCRdb stores in-frame clones only, minus some. Here the sample spans tens of thousands of clones, roughly nine tenths being singletons. Per germline, CDR1 MNHNS and CDR2 SASEGT. This CDR3 contains 12 residues. The V and J ends lost 1 base and 4 bases respectively, with 4 bases between them. This entry comes from a study of OX40 agonist ivuxolimab in advanced cancers. Study-wide results and caveats: With doses of 0.1 to 3.0 mg/kg, CD4+ and CD8+ blood T cells had undergone clonal expansion by week 6.

The specimen was CD4+ or CD8+ T cells sorted from blood, collected in a trial of the OX40 agonist ivuxolimab. This TCR was sampled from an adult with an advanced solid tumor such as melanoma, head and neck, liver or kidney cancer. The genes are TRBV6-1 and TRBJ2-5; D remains unclear. CDR3 region: CASSEGGETQYF. CDR3 bases: TGTGCCAGCAGTGAAGGGGGAGAGACCCAGTACTTC.